This TCR beta chain was obtained from a study of blood T cell repertoires in COVID-19 (dated by TCRdb to the early 2020s). Background on the whole study: Samples covering the acute and convalescent phases of COVID-19 were provided by collaborators in the United States, Italy and Spain. The samples were drawn from two sources: the first 160 participants of the ongoing ImmuneRACE study, and fewer than 1,500 subjects contributed by 6 global collaborators. Where HLA class I and class II types were available, the types were taken from metadata supplied by the sample provider, not from assay-based typing. The dataset comprised deeply sampled blood TCRbeta repertoires from subjects exposed to, actively infected with, or recovered from COVID-19. The repertoires were released in a freely available public database meant as a resource for research on the immune response to SARS-CoV-2. The prospective study material was composed of cDNA or gDNA derived from T cells, B-cell-depleted T cells, or PBMCs. Sample metadata almost always included a de-identified subject ID, COVID-19 status, age in years and sex. Broad study findings and their caveats: The amount of clinical and demographic metadata varied by source and participant and was provided uncurated.

The immunoSEQ Assay, a bias-controlled multiplex PCR, was used to amplify TCRbeta CDR3 regions from genomic DNA. On the study's bioinformatics: The number of nucleated cells in each sample was estimated from the amplification of reference gene primers within the assay. To quantify the absolute abundance of each unique TCRbeta CDR3 rearrangement, sequence reads were collapsed and filtered. For each sample, productive Simpson clonality was calculated by taking the square root of Simpson's diversity index across productive rearrangements. The source is immuneACCESS, and TCRdb retained only in-frame sequences with V and J called. Part of the clones is not carried over; for the studies checked, unresolved V genes explain less than half of this, and the remainder is unexplained. D and trimming were read from the DNA, whereas the V and J calls and clone size are those reported in that table. The sample data list tens of thousands of clones, and over 75% of these were observed just once. The ten most abundant clones make up more than 12% of the sample.

To note about this clone: Its antigen specificity is not known. The record has no base qualities; no much larger clone is one base away.

Measured from the cysteine to the valine, the CDR3 is 15 residues long. The CDR3 DNA has 45 bases and is translated from base 1. The collaborating institutions used their own protocols to collect whole blood in K2EDTA tubes. For TCRbeta analysis, collaborators shipped samples in one of three forms: frozen whole blood, isolated PBMCs, or DNA extracted from either of those sample types. The chain joins TRBV21-1 to TRBJ2-7; the table's D call TRBD1 went unverified against the DNA. TRBV21-1 counts as a pseudogene. Sequenced sample: peripheral blood. The TCR sequence derives from an older woman with acute or convalescent COVID-19. At the DNA level, the sequence is TGTGCCAGCAGCAAACCCCGGACAGGGCAGTACGAGCAGTACGTC. This sequence encodes CASSKPRTGQYEQYV.